Listed below are T cell receptor beta chains from one sample, sequenced in a study of blood T cell repertoires in COVID-19. Assay: immunoSEQ multiplex PCR; the TCRdb copy retains only in-frame clones and omits some. The data hold some 160,000 clones, with approximately 84% observed a single time. The sequenced material came from peripheral blood. The receptors come from a woman aged 80 or over with acute or convalescent COVID-19. CDR3s include the opening cysteine and the closing phenylalanine or tryptophan. Each record gives: V gene, clone size, D gene, J gene, CDR3 DNA, CDR3 protein. A D gene is named only where the DNA matches it firmly. Only part of the rows carry a size: once, few, many, or a class if the clone is expanded.

v_gene: TRBV15; abundance: NA; d_gene: NA; j_gene: TRBJ2-7; CDR3nt: TGTGCCACCAGCAGAGAACAGTCCTACGAGCAGTACTTC; CDR3aa: CATSREQSYEQYF
v_gene: TRBV28; abundance: NA; d_gene: NA; j_gene: TRBJ1-2; CDR3nt: TGTGCCAGCAGTTTAACAGGTGGCTACACCTTC; CDR3aa: CASSLTGGYTF
v_gene: TRBV2; abundance: NA; d_gene: NA; j_gene: TRBJ2-7; CDR3nt: TGTGCCAGCAGCCCCTACTACGAGCAGTACTTC; CDR3aa: CASSPYYEQYF
v_gene: TRBV30; abundance: NA; d_gene: NA; j_gene: TRBJ1-1; CDR3nt: TGTGCCTGGGCGCCAGGGGCCAACCGATTGAACACTGAAGCTTTCTTT; CDR3aa: CAWAPGANRLNTEAFF
v_gene: TRBV10-3; abundance: NA; d_gene: NA; j_gene: TRBJ1-3; CDR3nt: TGTGCCATCAGCTACCGGGGGGCGGGTGGAAACACCATATATTTT; CDR3aa: CAISYRGAGGNTIYF
v_gene: TRBV12-3/TRBV12-4; abundance: NA; d_gene: TRBD1; j_gene: TRBJ1-5; CDR3nt: TGTGCCAGCAGTGGGACAGGGAAGCAGCCCCAGCATTTT; CDR3aa: CASSGTGKQPQHF
v_gene: TRBV28; abundance: NA; d_gene: NA; j_gene: TRBJ2-1; CDR3nt: TGTGCCAGCAAGATTCCAGGGGCTTACAATGAGCAGTTCTTC; CDR3aa: CASKIPGAYNEQFF
v_gene: TRBV2; abundance: NA; d_gene: TRBD2; j_gene: TRBJ2-5; CDR3nt: TGTGCCAGCAGTGGAACTAGCGGGAGGGGGGAGACCCAGTACTTC; CDR3aa: CASSGTSGRGETQYF
v_gene: TRBV5-1; abundance: NA; d_gene: TRBD2; j_gene: TRBJ2-5; CDR3nt: TGCGCCAGCAGCTCGGCCAGCGGGGGGGGTAAGACCCAGTACTTC; CDR3aa: CASSSASGGGKTQYF
v_gene: TRBV7-9; abundance: few; d_gene: NA; j_gene: TRBJ1-4; CDR3nt: TGTGCCAGCAGCCAGGGAACCACGCTGAATGAAAAACTGTTTTTT; CDR3aa: CASSQGTTLNEKLFF
v_gene: TRBV7-9; abundance: NA; d_gene: NA; j_gene: TRBJ1-2; CDR3nt: TGTGCCAGCAGCTTAGGTACAGGTTCCGACTATGGCTACACCTTC; CDR3aa: CASSLGTGSDYGYTF
v_gene: TRBV11-2; abundance: few; d_gene: NA; j_gene: TRBJ2-3; CDR3nt: TGTGCCAGCAGCTTAGTTGGGAGCTCGGGGGATACGCAGTATTTT; CDR3aa: CASSLVGSSGDTQYF
v_gene: TRBV19; abundance: NA; d_gene: NA; j_gene: TRBJ1-5; CDR3nt: TGTGCCAGTAGACATCAGGGGAATAGCAATCAGCCCCAGCATTTT; CDR3aa: CASRHQGNSNQPQHF
v_gene: TRBV5-1; abundance: once; d_gene: NA; j_gene: TRBJ2-1; CDR3nt: TGCGCCAGCAGCTCAAGCGGCGACTCCTACAATGAGCAGTTCTTC; CDR3aa: CASSSSGDSYNEQFF
v_gene: TRBV4-2; abundance: NA; d_gene: NA; j_gene: TRBJ1-4; CDR3nt: TGTGCCAGCAGCCAAGATTACGAAGGGGCTCGGAAACTGTTTTTT; CDR3aa: CASSQDYEGARKLFF
v_gene: TRBV29-1; abundance: NA; d_gene: NA; j_gene: TRBJ2-3; CDR3nt: TGCAGCGGTACTAGCGATACGCAGTATTTT; CDR3aa: CSGTSDTQYF
v_gene: TRBV29-1; abundance: few; d_gene: NA; j_gene: TRBJ2-1; CDR3nt: TGCAGCGTTGGCGACAATGAGCAGTTCTTC; CDR3aa: CSVGDNEQFF
v_gene: TRBV5-1; abundance: NA; d_gene: NA; j_gene: TRBJ2-5; CDR3nt: TGCGCCAGCAGCTTGTCCCCGGGGAGGGAGACCCAGTACTTC; CDR3aa: CASSLSPGRETQYF